This T cell receptor beta chain is drawn from a study of shared clonotypes between healthy human individuals. Libraries were prepared by immunoSEQ multiplex PCR; TCRdb keeps only in-frame clonotypes and omits some of them. In the table there are hundreds of thousands of clones, around three quarters of which are singletons. Study-wide results and caveats: What rarefaction showed was incomplete sorted-subset sequencing despite large depth. The small donor group covered limited genetic and exposure diversity.

J gave up 4 bases and V 5 bases, and 5 bases lay outside the gene matches. The CDR3 contains 14 residues. CDR1 is MNHEY and CDR2 is SVGAGI in the germline V gene. With regard to this clone: What it recognizes is unknown.

Sequenced material: memory CD4+ T cells sorted from blood. Subset in this sample: CD45RA-negative fraction. The sequence was collected from a woman aged 25-40 years in good health. The V gene is TRBV6-5, the J gene TRBJ2-4, with 7 positions matching TRBD1. CDR3 amino acids: CASSPGTEKNIQYF. The CDR3 DNA reads as TGTGCCAGCAGTCCCGGGACAGAGAAAAACATTCAGTACTTC.